The 22 T cell receptor beta chains below come from one sample, sequenced in a study of T cells in women clearing cervical HPV infection. Generated by immunoSEQ multiplex PCR, the TCRdb table keeps only in-frame clones and is missing some. The clone table shows over 9,000 clones, with the ten largest holding almost 8.5%. Sequenced: blood buffy coat. These receptors originate from a woman between 18 and 69 years old with a cervical HPV16 infection that either progressed to CIN3+ or cleared (not recorded which).

To note about this clone: The read ends 3 residues early relative to the CDR3; the germline J gene fills the gap. The chain combines TRBV7-2 with TRBJ2-2; TRBD2 might be the D (5 bases). The CDR3 loop spans 14 amino acids. Per the germline V gene, CDR1 is SGHTA and CDR2 is FQGNSA. The CDR3 loop reads CASSLVRGGEKLFF. The DNA read from the CDR3 is TGTGCCAGCAGCTTAGTACGGGGTGGTGAAAAG.

Concerning this clone itself: The read terminates 3 residues ahead of where the CDR3 ends, so the germline J gene completes it. The chain combines TRBV2 with TRBJ1-5; TRBD1 might be the D (5 bases). The germline V gene encodes CDR1 SNHLY and CDR2 FYNNEI. The CDR3 loop spans 12 amino acids. V dropped 6 bases and J dropped 2 bases, with 5 bases sitting between them. The CDR3 is CASRGGNQPQHF. CDR3 bases read: TGTGCCAGCAGAGGGGGCAATCAGCCC.

As to this clone: The read ends 3 residues early relative to the CDR3; the germline J gene fills the gap. This chain joins TRBV20-1 and TRBJ2-1; 9 bases are a match to TRBD1. The CDR3 loop spans 15 amino acids. The trim removed 3 bases at V and 1 base at J, leaving 4 bases unmatched. The V gene's germline CDR1 is DFQATT and CDR2 SNEGSKA (reference sequence). CDR3 in amino acids: CSARGDRVSYNEQFF. The covered CDR3 bases are TGCAGTGCTAGGGGGGACAGGGTTTCCTACAATGAG.

As for this clone: The CDR3 end lies 3 residues beyond the end of the read and is filled in from the germline J gene. The chain joins TRBV7-2 to TRBJ1-1; no reliable D call. V lost 4 bases to trimming and J lost 7 bases, with 10 bases between them. The CDR3 sequence is 12 residues long. Germline lookup yields CDR1 SGHTA and CDR2 FQGNSA. This CDR3 is CASSSDRVEAFF. The sequenced part of the CDR3 DNA is TGTGCCAGCAGCTCAGACCGGGTTGAA.

As for this clone: The CDR3 is cut off 3 residues early in the read; its end comes from the germline J gene. This chain links TRBV18 with TRBJ2-1, with 7 bases identical to TRBD1. Germline V gives CDR1 KGHSH, CDR2 LQKENI. The trim removed 1 base at V and 9 bases at J, leaving 18 bases unmatched. This CDR3 contains 18 residues. The CDR3 spells CASSPRWTGTPGIIEQFF. The CDR3 DNA, read in part, is TGTGCCAGCTCACCACGCTGGACAGGCACTCCGGGTATTATTGAG.

A word on this clone: The missing CDR3 end, 3 residues past where the read stops, is filled in from the germline J gene. J is TRBJ1-2 and V is TRBV6-1; possibly TRBD1 for D (5 bases). The germline CDR1 and CDR2 sequences are MNHNS and SASEGT. This CDR3 has 16 amino acids. The CDR3 protein is CASSGGLPSRTETYTF. The CDR3 DNA, read in part, is TGTGCCAGCAGTGGGGGACTACCGTCCCGGACCGAGACC.

Notes on this clone: The CDR3 end lies 3 residues beyond the end of the read and is filled in from the germline J gene. The rearrangement joins TRBV4-2 to TRBJ1-6; D uncertain. CDR3 length: 13 residues. From germline, CDR1 is LGHNA and CDR2 YNFKEQ. With 0 bases removed from V and 7 bases from J, the gap between germline ends came to 4 bases. The CDR3 sequence is CASSQDPNSPLHF. The part of the CDR3 DNA that was read is TGTGCCAGCAGCCAAGACCCAAATTCACCC.

CDR3 DNA (partial): TGTGCCAGCAGTGGGCTGGCGGGGACG. Translated, it gives CASSGLAGT. The whole CDR3 sequence reads CASSGLAGTQYF. The chain couples TRBV2 to TRBJ2-3; TRBD2 is a possible D gene (6 bases). The read is 3 residues too short to cover the CDR3 end, so that end is filled in from the germline J gene. Germline V gene lookup returns CDR1 SNHLY and CDR2 FYNNEI. The CDR3 is 12 residues long.

Regarding this clone: The read ends 3 residues before the CDR3 terminus; that terminus is restored from the germline J gene. The chain uses TRBV5-1 and TRBJ1-3; no clear D gene. Germline-derived CDR1 and CDR2 are SGHRS and YFSETQ. The CDR3 runs 14 residues. The V end lost 0 bases, the J end lost 2 bases, and 6 bases lay between the germline ends. The CDR3 here is CASSLGATGNTIYF. CDR3 bases read: TGCGCCAGCAGCTTGGGGGCAACTGGAAACACC.

As to this clone: Coverage ceases 3 residues before the CDR3 finishes, and the germline J gene fills in the end. J is TRBJ1-1 and V is TRBV20-1; 7 nucleotides line up with TRBD1. CDR1 DFQATT and CDR2 SNEGSKA come from the germline V gene (reference sequence). The junction had 4 bases not matched to a gene; V was cut back by 4 bases and J by 5 bases. The CDR3 has 12 residues. Incomplete CDR3 DNA: TGCAGTGCTATTAGACAGGGTACTGAA. Residues: CSAIRQGTE. Given in full, the CDR3 is CSAIRQGTEAFF.

About this clone: The CDR3 end is not reached by the read, which stops 3 residues before it; the germline J gene fills it in. The chain has TRBV7-9 and TRBJ2-1; D unresolved. The CDR3 loop spans 15 amino acids. Between the trimmed V and J ends, which lost 5 bases and 0 bases, there was a span of 11 bases. Germline CDR1 reads SEHNR; CDR2 reads FQNEAQ (reference sequence). The part of the CDR3 DNA that was read is TGTGCCAGCAGCCCGCAGCGAAGCTCCTACAATGAG. Amino acids: CASSPQRSSYNE. The whole CDR3 protein is CASSPQRSSYNEQFF.

Incomplete CDR3 DNA: TGTGCCAGCAGCTTAGCCTCCCAGACTGAA. It translates to CASSLASQTE. The CDR3, in full, reads CASSLASQTEAFF. The V gene is TRBV7-3, the J gene TRBJ1-1; D unresolved. The missing CDR3 end, 3 residues past where the read stops, is filled in from the germline J gene. Per germline, CDR1 SGHTA and CDR2 FQGTGA. V dropped 2 bases and J dropped 5 bases, with 9 bases sitting between them. This CDR3 contains 13 residues.

CDR3 DNA, as far as it was read: TGCAGTGCTCTCCAGGGTGGGTACGAG. Translating it yields CSALQGGYE. The whole CDR3 is CSALQGGYEQYF. This rearrangement joins TRBV20-1 to TRBJ2-7, with D possibly matching TRBD1 (5 bases). The read is 3 residues too short to cover the CDR3 end, so that end is filled in from the germline J gene. There are 12 residues in the CDR3. The V gene's germline CDR1 is DFQATT and CDR2 SNEGSKA (reference sequence). V lost 5 bases and J lost 4, with 12 bases in between.

On this clone itself: Read data end 3 residues before the CDR3 end; the end is taken from the germline J gene. The chain has TRBV14 and TRBJ1-1; no clear D gene. The CDR3 totals 13 residues. Trimming shortened V by 2 bases and J by 2 bases, and 6 bases separated the two germline ends. Germline V CDR1 and CDR2: SGHDN, FVKESK. CDR3 protein: CASSQNRNTEAFF. The sequenced part of the CDR3 DNA is TGTGCCAGCAGCCAAAACAGAAACACTGAA.

Frequency places this clone as medium-sized (0.01 to 0.1%). The read terminates 3 residues ahead of where the CDR3 ends, so the germline J gene completes it. The rearrangement uses TRBV18 and TRBJ1-4; D remains ambiguous. Trimming left V 1 base short and J 3 bases short, with 15 bases between. The CDR3 runs 17 residues. Per germline, CDR1 KGHSH and CDR2 LQKENI. The CDR3 sequence: CASSPLNSQIANEKLFF. The sequenced CDR3 bases are TGTGCCAGCTCACCACTAAACAGCCAAATAGCTAATGAAAAA.

Points on this clone: Coverage ceases 3 residues before the CDR3 finishes, and the germline J gene fills in the end. V usage is TRBV2 and J usage is TRBJ1-1; the D is unclear. CDR1 and CDR2 (germline): SNHLY, FYNNEI. Trimming took off 0 bases at V and 6 bases at J, with 17 bases between the two ends. CDR3 length: 16 amino acids. The CDR3 bases that were read are TGTGCCAGCAGTGAAGCGTCGGCCAAACAACGGGCTGAA. It yields the protein CASSEASAKQRAE. The complete CDR3 reads CASSEASAKQRAEAFF.

As concerns this clone: The read ends 3 residues before the CDR3 terminus; that terminus is restored from the germline J gene. The chain has TRBV6-2 or TRBV6-3 and TRBJ1-5; 12 bases are a match to TRBD1. After removal of 0 bases from V and 6 bases from J, the junction contained 6 bases not matched to a gene. Germline V gene data show CDR1 as MNHEY and CDR2 as SVGEGT. This CDR3 comprises 17 residues. The CDR3 sequence is CASSYSRGQGAGQPQHF. The sequenced part of the CDR3 DNA is TGTGCCAGCAGTTACTCCCGGGGACAGGGGGCAGGTCAGCCC.

Regarding this clone: The CDR3 end falls 3 residues outside the read, so it is completed with the germline J gene. The genes are TRBV9 and TRBJ2-1, with D unclear. The germline CDR1 and CDR2 sequences are SGDLS and YYNGEE. V lost 0 bases and J 9 bases, leaving 10 bases between the germline ends. The length of the CDR3 is 13 residues. CDR3 amino acids: CASSVAGSGEQFF. Incomplete CDR3 DNA: TGTGCCAGCAGCGTAGCAGGAAGTGGTGAG.

CDR3 amino acids: CASRGTGESPLFF. The sequenced part of the CDR3 DNA is TGTGCCAGTAGGGGGACAGGGGAGTCACCG. V usage is TRBV19 and J usage is TRBJ2-2, with 10 bases identical to TRBD1. The read halts 3 residues ahead of the CDR3 end, with the missing end drawn from the germline J gene. The V gene's germline CDR1 is LNHDA and CDR2 SQIVND (reference sequence). The CDR3 spans 13 residues. The variable domain in full, completed from reference TRBV19 and TRBJ2-2, reads DGGITQSPKYLFRKEGQNVTLSCEQNLNHDAMYWYRQDPGQGLRLIYYSQIVNDFQKGDIAEGYSVSREKKESFPLTVTSAQKNPTAFYLCASRGTGESPLFFGEGSRLTVL.

Considering frequency, this clone is medium-sized. Other nucleotide sequences from this sample produce the same CDR3. The CDR3 bases that were read are TGTGCCAGCTCGGATGAGCGCCGCACAGATACG. This encodes CASSDERRTDT. The entire CDR3 protein reads CASSDERRTDTQYF. The rearrangement joins TRBV18 to TRBJ2-3; D is uncertain. The sequence runs out 3 residues before the end of the CDR3; the remainder is reconstructed from the germline J gene. The germline gives CDR1 KGHSH, CDR2 LQKENI. The ends were cut back, 6 bases at V and 1 base at J, with 11 bases in the middle. The CDR3 is 14 residues long.

Note on this clone: The read comes to an end 3 residues before the CDR3 does, leaving the germline J gene to fill in the end. The chain links TRBV6-1 to TRBJ1-5, with 9 bases fitting TRBD1. Germline loops: CDR1 MNHNS, CDR2 SASEGT. The CDR3 has 16 amino acids. The V segment lost 4 bases and the J segment 5 bases; nucleotides outside the gene matches: 9. CDR3 DNA, as far as it was read: TGTGCCAGCAGTGTACTCTTGACAGGGGGGCATCAGCCC. The encoded protein is CASSVLLTGGHQP. In full, the CDR3 is CASSVLLTGGHQPQHF.

About this clone: The observed sequence ends 3 residues before the CDR3 terminus, with the missing tail filled in from the germline J gene. V usage is TRBV5-8 and J usage is TRBJ1-5; D may be TRBD1 (5 bases). The CDR3 contains 15 residues. V was pared by 4 bases and J by 0 bases, with 11 bases between. Germline V gives CDR1 SGHTS, CDR2 YDEGEE. CDR3 DNA (partial): TGTGCCAGCAGCCGCTACGGGGGTAGCAATCAGCCC. Translation: CASSRYGGSNQP. Given in full, the CDR3 is CASSRYGGSNQPQHF.